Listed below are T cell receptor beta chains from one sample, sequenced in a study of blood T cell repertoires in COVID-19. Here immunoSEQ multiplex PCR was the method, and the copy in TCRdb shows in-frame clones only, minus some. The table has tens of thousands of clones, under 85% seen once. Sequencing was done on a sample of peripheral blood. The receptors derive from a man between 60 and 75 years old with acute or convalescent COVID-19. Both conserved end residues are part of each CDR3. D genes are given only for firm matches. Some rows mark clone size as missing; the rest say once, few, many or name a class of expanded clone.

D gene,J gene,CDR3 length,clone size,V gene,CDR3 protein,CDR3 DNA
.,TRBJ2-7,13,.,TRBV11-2,CASSPGLTYEQYF,TGTGCCAGCAGCCCCGGACTGACCTACGAGCAGTACTTC
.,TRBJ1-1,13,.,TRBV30,CAWDDRMNTEAFF,TGTGCCTGGGATGACAGAATGAACACTGAAGCTTTCTTT
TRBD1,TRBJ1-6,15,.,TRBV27,CASSLDRGLNSPLHF,TGTGCCAGCAGTTTAGACAGGGGGCTGAATTCACCCCTCCACTTT
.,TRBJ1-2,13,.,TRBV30,CAWSVREGRGYTF,TGTGCCTGGAGTGTGAGGGAGGGTCGTGGCTACACCTTC
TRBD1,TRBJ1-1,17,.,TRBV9,CASSAWTGGRLNTEAFF,TGTGCCAGCAGCGCTTGGACAGGGGGCAGACTGAACACTGAAGCTTTCTTT
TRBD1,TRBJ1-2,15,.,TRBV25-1,CASSEGQGLSYGYTF,TGTGCCAGCAGTGAAGGACAGGGCTTGAGCTATGGCTACACCTTC
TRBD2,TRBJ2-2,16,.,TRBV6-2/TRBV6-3,CASSLPPAGGTGELFF,TGTGCCAGCAGTCTCCCCCCAGCGGGGGGCACCGGGGAGCTGTTTTTT
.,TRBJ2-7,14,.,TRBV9,CASSVEGDSYEQYF,TGTGCCAGCAGCGTAGAAGGGGACTCCTACGAGCAGTACTTC
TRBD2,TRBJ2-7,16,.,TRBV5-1,CASSWGYSGGNYEQYF,TGCGCCAGCAGCTGGGGATATAGCGGGGGGAACTACGAGCAGTACTTC
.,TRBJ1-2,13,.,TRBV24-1,CATSASTGYGYTF,TGTGCCACCAGTGCCTCGACAGGATATGGCTACACCTTC
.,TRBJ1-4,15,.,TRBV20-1,CSASIAQATNEKLFF,TGCAGTGCTAGTATCGCCCAGGCAACTAATGAAAAACTGTTTTTT
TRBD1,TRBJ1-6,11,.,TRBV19,CAIGTGRPLHF,TGTGCCATCGGGACAGGGAGACCCCTCCACTTT
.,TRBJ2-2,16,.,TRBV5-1,CASSLVAGEHTGELFF,TGCGCCAGCAGCTTGGTGGCAGGGGAGCACACCGGGGAGCTGTTTTTT
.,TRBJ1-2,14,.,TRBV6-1,CASSEERRTLHYTF,TGTGCCAGCAGTGAAGAGAGGAGAACCCTACACTACACCTTC
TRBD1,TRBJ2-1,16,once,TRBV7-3,CASSPPESGQGVEQFF,TGTGCCAGCAGCCCTCCTGAATCGGGACAGGGGGTTGAGCAGTTCTTC
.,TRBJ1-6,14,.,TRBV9,CASSVRVSNSPLHF,TGTGCCAGCAGCGTCCGGGTCTCAAATTCACCCCTCCACTTT
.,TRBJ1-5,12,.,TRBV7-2,CASSVNSQPQHF,TGTGCCAGCAGCGTGAACTCTCAGCCCCAGCATTTT
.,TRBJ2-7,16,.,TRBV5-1,CASSLGGRRASYEQYF,TGCGCCAGCAGCCTGGGGGGTCGGCGGGCCTCCTACGAGCAGTACTTC
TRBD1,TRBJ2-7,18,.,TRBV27,CASSSPAIDRGSEREQYF,TGTGCCAGCAGTTCACCCGCCATAGACAGGGGGTCGGAACGAGAGCAGTACTTC